This T cell receptor beta chain was obtained from a study of CD8 T cells in Susac syndrome. As regards this clonotype: Its specificity is unknown.

TCR beta sequencing covered blood CD8+ and CD4+ T cells. TEMRA cells were enriched by FACS, while CD8+ and CD4+ T cells were obtained through a negative isolation that was performed magnetically. Regarding the study as a whole: Individuals included in the TCR sequencing and HLA analysis were acknowledged by the study to be relatively few in number.

V lost 4 bases to trimming and J lost 9 bases, with 12 bases between them. CDR3 length equals 13 residues. The germline CDR1 and CDR2 sequences are KGHDR and SFDVKD. It was with random hexamers that 0.5 to 1 ug RNA was reverse transcribed. The method of amplification for TCR beta CDR3 was immunoSEQ multiplex PCR, covering 54 Vbeta and 13 Jbeta. Each CDR3 protein gets one entry after TCRdb re-called the immunoSEQ multiplex PCR reads with MiXCR. The table has around 180,000 distinct CDR3 sequences, 85% to 95% seen once; the top ten hold roughly 0.16%. The sequence came from a human donor with multiple sclerosis. The sample was CD8+ T cells from PBMCs. The chain has TRBV24-1 and TRBJ2-1; D is possibly TRBD1 (5 bases). The CDR3 is CATSDPPDSEQFF. CDR3 sequence (DNA): TGTGCCACCAGTGACCCCCCTGACAGTGAGCAGTTCTTC.